This TCR beta chain was identified during a study of CD8+ T cells in alopecia areata. About the study: At a dose of 5 to 10 mg twice daily, oral tofacitinib was given to treated patients. Tofacitinib therapy lasting 6 to 18 months was followed by 6 months off drug.

CDR3 length: 13 residues. In germline, CDR1 is MNHEY, CDR2 SMNVEV (reference sequence). Trimming removed 4 bases at V and 1 base at J, with 7 bases between. Extracted RNA was reverse transcribed into cDNA, the sequencing template. TCRdb keeps only in-frame clones here, not all; method: immunoSEQ multiplex PCR. The sample shows roughly 120,000 clones, roughly 50% of them seen only once. A note on this clone: The antigen remains undetermined.

The study's findings and limits: Lesional scalp, notably in alopecia totalis/universalis, had clonality above that of normal scalp. One nonresponder leaves baseline CD8+ expansion's link to response uncertain.

Treatment here: oral pan-JAK inhibitor, 5-10 mg twice daily. The genes are TRBV27 and TRBJ1-1; D unclear. The clonotype comes from a human donor with alopecia areata. This sample comprised CD8+ T cells sorted from blood, obtained at week 4, from a patient treated with tofacitinib. This chain's CDR3 is CASSWTTNTEAFF. The DNA of the CDR3 is TGTGCCAGCAGTTGGACGACGAACACTGAAGCTTTCTTT.